Detailed here is one T cell receptor (beta chain). The record originates from a study of shared clonotypes between healthy human individuals. Study information: Participating donors consisted of a couple of women and a few men aged 18 to 49.

After removal of 0 bases from V and 3 bases from J, the junction contained 8 bases not matched to a gene. Germline lookup yields CDR1 SGHRS and CDR2 YFSETQ. The CDR3 has 16 amino acids. CD45RO-negative cells were positively selected for CCR7, leaving out terminally differentiated effector memory CD45RA+ cells. The assay ran at deep level. The data were produced by immunoSEQ multiplex PCR, yet TCRdb's version contains in-frame clones alone and is incomplete. Of nearly 2 million clones in the sample, about 95% were seen once. The sample was naive CD8+ T cells sorted from blood. The sequence was obtained from a man aged 18 to 29 in good health. The chain couples TRBV5-1 to TRBJ1-1; 7 bases agree with TRBD1. The DNA for the CDR3 is TGCGCCAGCAGCTTGGCATCAGGGGGATCAGACACTGAAGCTTTCTTT. Translation: CASSLASGGSDTEAFF.